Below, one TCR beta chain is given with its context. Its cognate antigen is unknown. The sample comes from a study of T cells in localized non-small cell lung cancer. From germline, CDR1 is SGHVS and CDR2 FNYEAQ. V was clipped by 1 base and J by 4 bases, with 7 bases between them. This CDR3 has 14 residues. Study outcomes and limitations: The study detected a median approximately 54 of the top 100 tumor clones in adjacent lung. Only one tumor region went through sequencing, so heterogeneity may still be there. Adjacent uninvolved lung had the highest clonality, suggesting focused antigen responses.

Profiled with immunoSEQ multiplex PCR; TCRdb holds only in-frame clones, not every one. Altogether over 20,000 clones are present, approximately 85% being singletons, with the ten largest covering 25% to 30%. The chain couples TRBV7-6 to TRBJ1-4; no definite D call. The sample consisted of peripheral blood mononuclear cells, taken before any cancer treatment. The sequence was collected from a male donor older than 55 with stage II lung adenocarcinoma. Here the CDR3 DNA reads TGTGCCAGCAGCTTAGGCAGAAATAATGAAAAACTGTTTTTT. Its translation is CASSLGRNNEKLFF.